This T cell receptor beta chain originates from a study of cytomegalovirus exposure and HLA in healthy donors. Study outcomes and limitations: According to an earlier analysis, most TCR beta V segments yielded productive rearrangements about 87% or about 30% of the time.

The sample holds a few counts of this clone. Its specificity is unknown. The length of the CDR3 is 14 residues. Looked up from germline, CDR1 is PRHDT and CDR2 is FYEKMQ (reference sequence). Trimming removed 5 bases from V and 6 bases from J; junction bases left unmatched: 9. Nominal health characterized the donors when sampled, though unrecorded immune exposures were likely. PCR used 60 Vbeta primers and 13 Jbeta primers. The authors' processing: Later work found 80 million or so unique TCR beta chains, with some 11 million shared. Measured with immunoSEQ multiplex PCR; TCRdb has only the in-frame clones, and not every one. V, J and clone size were drawn from that table, and D and trimming were deduced from the DNA. Counted here are 110,000 to 150,000 clones, around 84% occurring once; the ten biggest clones make up about 2.6%.

This sequence originates from a boy between 2 and 10 years old in good health and CMV-seronegative. Sequences were obtained from PBMCs. The chain recombines TRBV13 with TRBJ2-7; TRBD1 agrees at 8 bases. CDR3 nucleotide sequence: TGTGCCAGCAGCCGACGCCAGGGGGCAGGCGAGCAGTACTTC. Its translation is CASSRRQGAGEQYF.